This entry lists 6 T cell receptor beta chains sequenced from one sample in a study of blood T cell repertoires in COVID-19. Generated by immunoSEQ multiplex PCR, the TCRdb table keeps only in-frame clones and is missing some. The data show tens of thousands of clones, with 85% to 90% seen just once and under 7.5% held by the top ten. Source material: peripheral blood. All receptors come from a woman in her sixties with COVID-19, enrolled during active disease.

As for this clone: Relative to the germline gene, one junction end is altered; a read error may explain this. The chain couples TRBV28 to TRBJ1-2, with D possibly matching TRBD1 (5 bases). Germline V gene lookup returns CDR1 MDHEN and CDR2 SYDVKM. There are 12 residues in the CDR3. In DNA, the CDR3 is TGTGCCAGCAGCAGCGCAGCGGGGGAGAAAAACTTC. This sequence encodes CASSSAAGEKNF.

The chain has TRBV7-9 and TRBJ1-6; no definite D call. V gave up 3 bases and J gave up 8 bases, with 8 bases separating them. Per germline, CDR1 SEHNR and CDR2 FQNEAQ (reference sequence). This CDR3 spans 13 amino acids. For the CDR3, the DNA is TGTGCCAGCAGCTTGGAGGGATATTCACCCCTCCACTTT. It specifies CASSLEGYSPLHF.

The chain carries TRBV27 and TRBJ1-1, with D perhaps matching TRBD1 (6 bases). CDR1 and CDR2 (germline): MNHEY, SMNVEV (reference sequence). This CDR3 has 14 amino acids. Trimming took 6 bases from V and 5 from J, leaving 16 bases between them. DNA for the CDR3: TGTGCCAGCAGGGTCTCAGGGGTATGGACTGAAGCTTTCTTT. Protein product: CASRVSGVWTEAFF.

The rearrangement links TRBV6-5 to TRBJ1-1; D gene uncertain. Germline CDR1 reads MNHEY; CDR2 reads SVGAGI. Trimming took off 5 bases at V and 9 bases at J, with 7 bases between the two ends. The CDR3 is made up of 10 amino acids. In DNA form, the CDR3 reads TGTGCCAGCAGTCCTCTTAAAGCTTTCTTT. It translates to CASSPLKAFF.

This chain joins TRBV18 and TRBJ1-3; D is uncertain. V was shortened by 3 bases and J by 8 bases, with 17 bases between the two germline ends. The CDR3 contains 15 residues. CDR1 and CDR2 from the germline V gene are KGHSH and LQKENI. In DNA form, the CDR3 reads TGTGCCAGCTCACCCCGAAGAGGAGGTCAGGACACCATATATTTT. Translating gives CASSPRRGGQDTIYF.

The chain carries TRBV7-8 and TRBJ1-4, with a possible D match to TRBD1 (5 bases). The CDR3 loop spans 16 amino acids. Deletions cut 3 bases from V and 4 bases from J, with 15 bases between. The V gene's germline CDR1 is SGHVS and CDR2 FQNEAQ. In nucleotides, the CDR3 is TGTGCCAGCAGCTTTGCATTAATGGGGCTTAATGAAAAACTGTTTTTT. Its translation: CASSFALMGLNEKLFF.